This T cell receptor beta chain was sequenced in a study of T cell responses to AZD1222 COVID-19 vaccine. The analysis combined second doses at about 4 or about 12 weeks. The method was immunoSEQ multiplex PCR; TCRdb's version includes in-frame clones alone and lacks a portion of them. The sample includes about 120,000 clones, about nine tenths of them seen just once. This CDR3 is 13 amino acids long. Germline CDR1 and CDR2: KGHSH and LQKENI. V lost 3 bases, J lost 6 bases, and 1 base stayed unmatched. V is TRBV18 and J is TRBJ2-1, with 8 positions matching TRBD1. This receptor was obtained from an adult who received the AZD1222 COVID-19 vaccine. Sample: peripheral blood, taken 28 days after the second AZD1222 dose. CDR3 protein: CASSPDRANEQFF. Here the CDR3 DNA reads TGTGCCAGCTCACCGGACAGGGCCAATGAGCAGTTCTTC.